One sample yielded the 3 T cell receptor beta chains listed below, sequenced in a study of OX40 agonist ivuxolimab in advanced cancers. The library was generated by the immunoSEQ multiplex PCR assay. TCRdb provides this immuneACCESS table in a form limited to in-frame rearrangements. Some clones are lacking; in checked studies, under half of them reflect an unresolved V gene, and why the rest are absent is not known. Counted in this sample were 40,000 to 55,000 clones; about 87% of them appeared once. Around 6.2% of the sample is in the top ten clones. The sequenced sample was CD4+ or CD8+ T cells sorted from blood, obtained in a trial of the OX40 agonist ivuxolimab. These receptors were obtained from an adult with an advanced solid tumor such as melanoma, head and neck, liver or kidney cancer.

V usage is TRBV18 and J usage is TRBJ2-1, with 7 nucleotides matching TRBD1. The CDR3 totals 16 residues. V shed 4 bases and J 6 bases; nucleotides not matched to a gene: 12. In germline, CDR1 is KGHSH, CDR2 LQKENI. The CDR3 loop reads CASSRISGQGVNEQFF. DNA for the CDR3: TGTGCCAGCTCACGCATATCGGGGCAGGGGGTCAATGAGCAGTTCTTC.

The chain recombines TRBV7-9 with TRBJ2-7; D gene ambiguous. With 4 bases removed from V and 5 bases from J, the gap between germline ends came to 9 bases. Per germline, CDR1 SEHNR and CDR2 FQNEAQ (reference sequence). The CDR3 totals 12 residues. The CDR3 loop reads CASSSFGNEQYF. CDR3 nucleotide sequence: TGTGCCAGCAGCTCGTTCGGTAACGAGCAGTACTTC.

The rearrangement joins TRBV6-1 to TRBJ1-4; D may be TRBD1 (5 bases). Germline V CDR1 and CDR2: MNHNS, SASEGT. V was shortened by 6 bases and J by 6 bases, with 14 bases between the two germline ends. This CDR3 contains 14 residues. In DNA form, the CDR3 reads TGTGCCAGCAGGAGGGACCCCGCGGATGAAAAACTGTTTTTT. Translated: CASRRDPADEKLFF.